This T cell receptor (beta chain) is drawn from a study of blood T cell repertoires in COVID-19. Study context: COVID-19 samples from acute and convalescent phases originated in the United States, Italy and Spain. T cells, B-cell-depleted T cells, or PBMCs supplied cDNA or gDNA.

Under the authors' procedure: Amplification of reference gene primers was used by the study to estimate nucleated cell counts. The table came from immunoSEQ multiplex PCR; TCRdb's copy has only in-frame clones and leaves some out. V and J calls and clone size follow that table, whereas D and trimming were derived from the DNA. The sample contains about 250,000 clones, around four fifths of which appear only once. The sequence derives from a man aged 80 or over with acute or convalescent COVID-19. The sample was peripheral blood.

CDR3: CASSYQAGYNEQFF. CDR3 nucleotides: TGTGCCAGCTCATACCAGGCCGGCTACAATGAGCAGTTCTTC. The rearrangement links TRBV18 to TRBJ2-1, with no clear D. Germline values: CDR1 KGHSH, CDR2 LQKENI. The V end was cut by 5 bases, the J end by 3 bases, with 11 bases between. The CDR3 covers 14 residues.